Listed below are T cell receptor beta chains from one sample, sequenced in a study of shared clonotypes between healthy human individuals. TCRdb keeps only in-frame clones here, not all; method: immunoSEQ multiplex PCR. The sample lists 2 million to 2.5 million clones; about 90% were seen once. Sequences were obtained from naive CD4+ T cells from PBMCs. The receptors stem from a man younger than 30 in good health. Some clones in this sample may be carry-over from other donors' samples. Each CDR3 is given with its conserved first and last residue. The D gene is left open where the match is weak. Clone size is not always given. Where it is, it says once, few, many or a class for expanded clones.

j_call: TRBJ2-6
clone_size: -
d_call: TRBD1
v_call: TRBV5-8
cdr3_aa: CASSILTGSGANVLTF
cdr3_nt: TGTGCCAGCAGCATCCTGACAGGGTCTGGGGCCAACGTCCTGACTTTC

j_call: TRBJ2-3
clone_size: -
d_call: TRBD1
v_call: TRBV5-1
cdr3_aa: CASSPDRSTDTQYF
cdr3_nt: TGCGCCAGCAGCCCGGACAGGAGCACAGATACGCAGTATTTT

j_call: TRBJ2-3
clone_size: once
d_call: TRBD1
v_call: TRBV7-8
cdr3_aa: CASSPQTGGVGDTQYF
cdr3_nt: TGTGCCAGCAGCCCGCAAACAGGGGGCGTAGGGGATACGCAGTATTTT

j_call: TRBJ2-1
clone_size: -
d_call: TRBD2
v_call: TRBV7-3
cdr3_aa: CASSSAGGQQFF
cdr3_nt: TGTGCCAGCAGCTCAGCGGGAGGCCAGCAGTTCTTC

j_call: TRBJ1-2
clone_size: -
d_call: TRBD1
v_call: TRBV19
cdr3_aa: CASSIGTGNYGYTF
cdr3_nt: TGTGCCAGTAGTATCGGGACAGGGAACTATGGCTACACCTTC

j_call: TRBJ1-4
clone_size: -
d_call: -
v_call: TRBV2
cdr3_aa: CASKSSVTNEKLFF
cdr3_nt: TGTGCCAGCAAGAGTAGTGTAACTAATGAAAAACTGTTTTTT

j_call: TRBJ1-5
clone_size: -
d_call: -
v_call: TRBV28
cdr3_aa: CASTPAGANQPQHF
cdr3_nt: TGTGCCAGCACCCCGGCGGGAGCCAATCAGCCCCAGCATTTT

j_call: TRBJ2-1
clone_size: -
d_call: TRBD2
v_call: TRBV5-4
cdr3_aa: CASSLSLAAYNEQFF
cdr3_nt: TGTGCCAGCAGCCTTTCACTAGCGGCCTACAATGAGCAGTTCTTC

j_call: TRBJ2-1
clone_size: once
d_call: -
v_call: TRBV7-6
cdr3_aa: CASSLEIRNEQFF
cdr3_nt: TGTGCCAGCAGCTTGGAGATAAGAAATGAGCAGTTCTTC

j_call: TRBJ1-4
clone_size: -
d_call: -
v_call: TRBV7-3
cdr3_aa: CASSLREGGKLFF
cdr3_nt: TGTGCCAGCAGCTTAAGAGAGGGTGGAAAACTGTTTTTT

j_call: TRBJ1-2
clone_size: -
d_call: TRBD1
v_call: TRBV28
cdr3_aa: CASSLWRIGQGEGYTF
cdr3_nt: TGTGCCAGCAGTTTATGGCGGATCGGACAGGGTGAGGGCTACACCTTC

j_call: TRBJ2-7
clone_size: -
d_call: TRBD2
v_call: TRBV15
cdr3_aa: CATSTKRAGDREQYF
cdr3_nt: TGTGCCACCAGCACCAAGAGAGCGGGAGATCGCGAGCAGTACTTC

j_call: TRBJ2-6
clone_size: -
d_call: -
v_call: TRBV7-8
cdr3_aa: CASSPRASGANVLTF
cdr3_nt: TGTGCCAGCAGCCCGAGGGCCTCTGGGGCCAACGTCCTGACTTTC

j_call: TRBJ2-3
clone_size: -
d_call: TRBD2
v_call: TRBV5-1
cdr3_aa: CASSLGGLAGGAPDTQYF
cdr3_nt: TGCGCCAGCAGCTTGGGGGGACTAGCGGGAGGAGCCCCAGATACGCAGTATTTT

j_call: TRBJ2-7
clone_size: -
d_call: TRBD2
v_call: TRBV15
cdr3_aa: CATSRGPLAGATEQYF
cdr3_nt: TGTGCCACCAGCAGAGGGCCACTAGCGGGAGCCACCGAGCAGTACTTC

j_call: TRBJ1-2
clone_size: -
d_call: -
v_call: TRBV12-5
cdr3_aa: CASGLGRGLNYGYTF
cdr3_nt: TGTGCTAGTGGTTTGGGCAGGGGACTTAACTATGGCTACACCTTC

j_call: TRBJ1-5
clone_size: -
d_call: -
v_call: TRBV11-2
cdr3_aa: CASSLDLGRPQHF
cdr3_nt: TGTGCCAGCAGCTTAGATCTAGGGCGGCCCCAGCATTTT

j_call: TRBJ1-1
clone_size: -
d_call: TRBD1
v_call: TRBV4-3
cdr3_aa: CASSQDTRGAEAFF
cdr3_nt: TGCGCCAGCAGCCAAGATACCAGGGGGGCTGAAGCTTTCTTT

j_call: TRBJ2-5
clone_size: -
d_call: -
v_call: TRBV13
cdr3_aa: CASSTSRRTIQETQYF
cdr3_nt: TGTGCCAGCAGCACGTCCCGACGGACCATCCAAGAGACCCAGTACTTC

j_call: TRBJ1-2
clone_size: -
d_call: -
v_call: TRBV25-1
cdr3_aa: CASGGGGPYGYTF
cdr3_nt: TGTGCCAGCGGCGGGGGGGGCCCCTATGGCTACACCTTC

j_call: TRBJ1-3
clone_size: once
d_call: -
v_call: TRBV18
cdr3_aa: CASSPPGLSSGNTIYF
cdr3_nt: TGTGCCAGCTCACCACCCGGGTTAAGCTCTGGAAACACCATATATTTT

j_call: TRBJ2-7
clone_size: -
d_call: TRBD1
v_call: TRBV10-1
cdr3_aa: CATMLGQPPYEQYF
cdr3_nt: TGCGCCACCATGCTGGGACAGCCCCCCTACGAGCAGTACTTC

j_call: TRBJ2-2
clone_size: -
d_call: TRBD2
v_call: TRBV5-4
cdr3_aa: CASSLAGLGGGGELFF
cdr3_nt: TGTGCCAGCAGCTTGGCCGGACTAGGCGGAGGCGGGGAGCTGTTTTTT

j_call: TRBJ1-1
clone_size: few
d_call: -
v_call: TRBV29-1
cdr3_aa: CSLRRIMNTEAFF
cdr3_nt: TGCAGCCTCAGGAGGATCATGAACACTGAAGCTTTCTTT

j_call: TRBJ2-7
clone_size: -
d_call: TRBD1
v_call: TRBV28
cdr3_aa: CASNVLRGTGSYEQYF
cdr3_nt: TGTGCCAGCAATGTCCTTAGGGGGACAGGCTCCTACGAGCAGTACTTC

j_call: TRBJ2-5
clone_size: -
d_call: -
v_call: TRBV30
cdr3_aa: CAWSVLEGLGTQYF
cdr3_nt: TGTGCCTGGAGTGTACTAGAGGGGCTAGGGACCCAGTACTTC

j_call: TRBJ1-3
clone_size: -
d_call: -
v_call: TRBV15
cdr3_aa: CATSRGPPQYSGNTIYF
cdr3_nt: TGTGCCACCAGCAGGGGACCACCTCAATACTCTGGAAACACCATATATTTT

j_call: TRBJ2-1
clone_size: -
d_call: -
v_call: TRBV5-1
cdr3_aa: CASSLETVEQFF
cdr3_nt: TGCGCCAGCAGCTTAGAGACGGTCGAGCAGTTCTTC

j_call: TRBJ2-5
clone_size: -
d_call: -
v_call: TRBV9
cdr3_aa: CASSVRLAAQETQYF
cdr3_nt: TGTGCCAGCAGCGTTCGCCTGGCCGCCCAAGAGACCCAGTACTTC

j_call: TRBJ1-1
clone_size: few
d_call: TRBD1
v_call: TRBV28
cdr3_aa: CASPARDRVNTEAFF
cdr3_nt: TGTGCCAGCCCCGCCCGGGACAGGGTGAACACTGAAGCTTTCTTT

j_call: TRBJ2-3
clone_size: -
d_call: TRBD2
v_call: TRBV10-3
cdr3_aa: CAISREGRSRGRSTDTQYF
cdr3_nt: TGTGCCATCAGTCGGGAGGGACGAAGTCGCGGGAGATCAACAGATACGCAGTATTTT

j_call: TRBJ2-7
clone_size: -
d_call: -
v_call: TRBV6-5
cdr3_aa: CASSYSEDPILSEQYF
cdr3_nt: TGTGCCAGCAGTTACTCCGAGGACCCTATCCTCTCCGAGCAGTACTTC

j_call: TRBJ1-2
clone_size: -
d_call: -
v_call: TRBV6-1
cdr3_aa: CASSEKGVYGYTF
cdr3_nt: TGTGCCAGCAGTGAAAAGGGTGTCTATGGCTACACCTTC

j_call: TRBJ2-1
clone_size: -
d_call: -
v_call: TRBV14
cdr3_aa: CASSHPGGGDPNNEQFF
cdr3_nt: TGTGCCAGCAGCCACCCCGGAGGGGGGGACCCTAACAATGAGCAGTTCTTC

j_call: TRBJ2-2
clone_size: -
d_call: -
v_call: TRBV27
cdr3_aa: CASSLGFTRATNTGELFF
cdr3_nt: TGTGCCAGCAGTTTAGGTTTTACGCGCGCGACGAACACCGGGGAGCTGTTTTTT

j_call: TRBJ1-1
clone_size: -
d_call: -
v_call: TRBV28
cdr3_aa: CASSFLWHNTEAFF
cdr3_nt: TGTGCCAGCAGTTTCCTCTGGCATAACACTGAAGCTTTCTTT

j_call: TRBJ2-1
clone_size: -
d_call: TRBD2
v_call: TRBV12-5
cdr3_aa: CASASGLAGSNEQFF
cdr3_nt: TGTGCTAGTGCCTCGGGACTAGCGGGTTCCAATGAGCAGTTCTTC

j_call: TRBJ1-5
clone_size: -
d_call: -
v_call: TRBV27
cdr3_aa: CASSTGRDSNQPQHF
cdr3_nt: TGTGCCAGCTCCACGGGCAGGGATAGCAATCAGCCCCAGCATTTT

j_call: TRBJ2-7
clone_size: -
d_call: -
v_call: TRBV5-5
cdr3_aa: CASSFSRDSYEQYF
cdr3_nt: TGTGCCAGCAGCTTTAGCCGGGACTCCTACGAGCAGTACTTC

j_call: TRBJ1-6
clone_size: -
d_call: -
v_call: TRBV7-9
cdr3_aa: CASSLGWSPLHF
cdr3_nt: TGTGCCAGCAGCTTAGGTTGGTCACCCCTCCACTTT

j_call: TRBJ2-5
clone_size: -
d_call: TRBD2
v_call: TRBV7-9
cdr3_aa: CASTREVNVPMAQYF
cdr3_nt: TGTGCCAGCACCCGGGAGGTTAACGTCCCCATGGCCCAGTACTTC

j_call: TRBJ2-3
clone_size: -
d_call: TRBD2
v_call: TRBV18
cdr3_aa: CASSPGLAATDTQYF
cdr3_nt: TGTGCCAGCTCACCGGGACTAGCGGCCACAGATACGCAGTATTTT

j_call: TRBJ1-5
clone_size: -
d_call: -
v_call: TRBV19
cdr3_aa: CASRDGPGGVDQPQHF
cdr3_nt: TGTGCCAGCCGTGATGGGCCGGGAGGGGTCGATCAGCCCCAGCATTTT

j_call: TRBJ2-1
clone_size: -
d_call: TRBD2
v_call: TRBV5-1
cdr3_aa: CASSFLAGVSNEQFF
cdr3_nt: TGCGCCAGCAGCTTCCTAGCGGGGGTCAGCAATGAGCAGTTCTTC

j_call: TRBJ2-3
clone_size: -
d_call: -
v_call: TRBV9
cdr3_aa: CASSVSPSLVGGTDTQYF
cdr3_nt: TGTGCCAGCAGCGTTTCCCCCTCGCTGGTGGGGGGCACAGATACGCAGTATTTT

j_call: TRBJ1-2
clone_size: -
d_call: TRBD1
v_call: TRBV5-1
cdr3_aa: CASSFTGGANYGYTF
cdr3_nt: TGCGCCAGCAGCTTTACAGGGGGAGCTAACTATGGCTACACCTTC

j_call: TRBJ2-3
clone_size: -
d_call: -
v_call: TRBV10-3
cdr3_aa: CAIADSSGADTQYF
cdr3_nt: TGTGCCATCGCGGACAGCTCCGGGGCAGATACGCAGTATTTT

j_call: TRBJ1-2
clone_size: -
d_call: -
v_call: TRBV28
cdr3_aa: CASSNSYYGYTF
cdr3_nt: TGTGCCAGCAGTAACAGTTACTATGGCTACACCTTC

j_call: TRBJ1-1
clone_size: once
d_call: -
v_call: TRBV18
cdr3_aa: CASSPSQLRSGFTEAFF
cdr3_nt: TGTGCCAGCTCACCTTCCCAGTTGCGGAGTGGGTTCACTGAAGCTTTCTTT

j_call: TRBJ2-3
clone_size: -
d_call: TRBD2
v_call: TRBV6-5
cdr3_aa: CASSYLAGGSTDTQYF
cdr3_nt: TGTGCCAGCAGTTACTTGGCGGGAGGATCCACAGATACGCAGTATTTT

j_call: TRBJ2-2
clone_size: -
d_call: -
v_call: TRBV11-2
cdr3_aa: CASKPSQTGELFF
cdr3_nt: TGTGCCAGCAAACCTTCCCAAACCGGGGAGCTGTTTTTT

j_call: TRBJ2-3
clone_size: -
d_call: TRBD1
v_call: TRBV10-3
cdr3_aa: CAIRRDRGRTDTQYF
cdr3_nt: TGTGCCATCAGGAGGGACAGGGGGCGCACAGATACGCAGTATTTT

j_call: TRBJ1-3
clone_size: once
d_call: -
v_call: TRBV28
cdr3_aa: CASSLLGITIYF
cdr3_nt: TGTGCCAGCAGTTTATTGGGCATTACCATATATTTT

j_call: TRBJ2-3
clone_size: -
d_call: -
v_call: TRBV7-9
cdr3_aa: CASSQERLADTQYF
cdr3_nt: TGTGCCAGCAGCCAAGAAAGACTGGCAGATACGCAGTATTTT